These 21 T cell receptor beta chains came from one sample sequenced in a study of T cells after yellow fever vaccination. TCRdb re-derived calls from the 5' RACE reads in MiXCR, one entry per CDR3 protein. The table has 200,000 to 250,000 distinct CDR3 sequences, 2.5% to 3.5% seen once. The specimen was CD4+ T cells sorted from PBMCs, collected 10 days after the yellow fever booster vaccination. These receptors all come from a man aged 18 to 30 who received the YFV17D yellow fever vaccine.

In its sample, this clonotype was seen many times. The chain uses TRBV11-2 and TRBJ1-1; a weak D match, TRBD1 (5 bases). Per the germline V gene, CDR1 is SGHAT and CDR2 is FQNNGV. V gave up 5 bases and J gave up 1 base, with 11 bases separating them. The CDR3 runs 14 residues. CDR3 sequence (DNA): TGTGCCAGCAGCCCGGGACGCGGGAACACTGAAGCTTTCTTT. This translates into CASSPGRGNTEAFF.

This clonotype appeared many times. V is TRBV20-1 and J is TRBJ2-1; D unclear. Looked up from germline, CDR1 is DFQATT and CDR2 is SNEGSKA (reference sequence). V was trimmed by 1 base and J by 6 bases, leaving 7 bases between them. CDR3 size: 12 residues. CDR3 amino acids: CSARGWGNEQFF. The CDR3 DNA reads TGCAGTGCTAGAGGGTGGGGCAATGAGCAGTTCTTC.

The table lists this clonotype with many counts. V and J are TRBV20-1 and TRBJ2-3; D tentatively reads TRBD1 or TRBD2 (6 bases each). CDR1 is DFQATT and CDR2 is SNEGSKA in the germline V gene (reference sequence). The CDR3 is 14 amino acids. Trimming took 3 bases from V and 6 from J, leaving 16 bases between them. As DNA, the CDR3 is TGCAGTGCTAGCCTAACGGGGGCTCCCGATACGCAGTATTTT. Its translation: CSASLTGAPDTQYF.

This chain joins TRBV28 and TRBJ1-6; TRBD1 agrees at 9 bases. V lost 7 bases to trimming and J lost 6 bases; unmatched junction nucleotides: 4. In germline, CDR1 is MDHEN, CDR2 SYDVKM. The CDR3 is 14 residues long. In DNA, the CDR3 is TGTGCCAGCAAACAGGGGGCGGGTAATTCACCCCTCCACTTT. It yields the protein CASKQGAGNSPLHF.

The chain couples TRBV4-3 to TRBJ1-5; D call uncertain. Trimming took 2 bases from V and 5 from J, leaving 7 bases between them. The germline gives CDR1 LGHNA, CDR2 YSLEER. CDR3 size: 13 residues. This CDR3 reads CASSQQEDQPQHF. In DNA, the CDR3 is TGCGCCAGCAGCCAACAGGAGGATCAGCCCCAGCATTTT.

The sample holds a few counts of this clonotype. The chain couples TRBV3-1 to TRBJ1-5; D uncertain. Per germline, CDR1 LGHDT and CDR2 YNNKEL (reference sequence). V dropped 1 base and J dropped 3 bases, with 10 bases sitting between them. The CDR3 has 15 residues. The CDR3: CASSQGEGSNQPQHF. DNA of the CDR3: TGTGCCAGCAGCCAAGGGGAGGGTTCCAATCAGCCCCAGCATTTT.

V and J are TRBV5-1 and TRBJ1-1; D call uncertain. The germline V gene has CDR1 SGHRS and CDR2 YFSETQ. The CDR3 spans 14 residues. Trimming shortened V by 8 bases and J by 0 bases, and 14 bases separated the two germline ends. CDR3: CASRHPTVNTEAFF. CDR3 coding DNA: TGCGCCAGTCGTCATCCCACAGTGAACACTGAAGCTTTCTTT.

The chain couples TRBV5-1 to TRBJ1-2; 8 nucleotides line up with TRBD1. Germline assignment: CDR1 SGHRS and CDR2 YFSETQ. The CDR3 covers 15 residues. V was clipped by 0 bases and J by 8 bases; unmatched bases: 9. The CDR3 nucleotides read TGCGCCAGCAGCTTGGGCGGGGGACAGGAGGGAGGCTACACCTTC. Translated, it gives CASSLGGGQEGGYTF.

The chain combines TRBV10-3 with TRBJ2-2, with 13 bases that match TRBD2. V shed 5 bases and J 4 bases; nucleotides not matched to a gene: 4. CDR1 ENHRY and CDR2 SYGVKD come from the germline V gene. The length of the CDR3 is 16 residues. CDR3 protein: CAISPGTSGTTGELFF. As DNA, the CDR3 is TGTGCCATCAGTCCCGGGACTAGCGGGACCACCGGGGAGCTGTTTTTT.

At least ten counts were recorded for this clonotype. The CDR3 sequence is CASSRNTGNTEAFF. CDR3 nucleotides: TGTGCCAGCAGCCGCAATACGGGGAACACTGAAGCTTTCTTT. The chain combines TRBV7-8 with TRBJ1-1; no reliable D call. Trimming pared 5 bases from V and 1 base from J, leaving 11 bases between. CDR1 is SGHVS, CDR2 FQNEAQ, per germline. This CDR3 region has 14 residues. Based on the CDR3 plus reference TRBV7-8 and TRBJ1-1, the full variable domain is GAGVSQSPRYKVAKRGQDVALRCDPISGHVSLFWYQQALGQGPEFLTYFQNEAQLDKSGLPSDRFFAERPEGSVSTLKIQRTQQEDSAVYLCASSRNTGNTEAFFGQGTRLTVV.

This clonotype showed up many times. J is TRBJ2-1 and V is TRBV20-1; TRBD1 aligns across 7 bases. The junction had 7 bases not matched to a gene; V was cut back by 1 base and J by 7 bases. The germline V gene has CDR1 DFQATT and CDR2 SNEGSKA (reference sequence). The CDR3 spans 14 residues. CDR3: CSARVLGRGNEQFF. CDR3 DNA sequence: TGCAGTGCTAGAGTCTTAGGCAGGGGGAATGAGCAGTTCTTC.

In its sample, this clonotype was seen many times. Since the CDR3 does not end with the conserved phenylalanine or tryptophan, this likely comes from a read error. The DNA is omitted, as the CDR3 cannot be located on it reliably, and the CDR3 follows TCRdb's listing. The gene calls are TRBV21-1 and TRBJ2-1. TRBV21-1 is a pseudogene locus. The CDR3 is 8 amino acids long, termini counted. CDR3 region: CASSRNFA.

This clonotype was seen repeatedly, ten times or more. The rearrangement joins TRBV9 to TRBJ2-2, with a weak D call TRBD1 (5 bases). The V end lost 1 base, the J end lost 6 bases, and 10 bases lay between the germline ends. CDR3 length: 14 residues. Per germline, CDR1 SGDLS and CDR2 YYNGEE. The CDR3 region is CASSVQGLAGELFF. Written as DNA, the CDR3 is TGTGCCAGCAGCGTACAGGGTCTTGCCGGGGAGCTGTTTTTT. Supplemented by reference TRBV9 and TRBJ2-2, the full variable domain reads DSGVTQTPKHLITATGQRVTLRCSPRSGDLSVYWYQQSLDQGLQFLIQYYNGEERAKGNILERFSAQQFPDLHSELNLSSLELGDSALYFCASSVQGLAGELFFGEGSRLTVL.

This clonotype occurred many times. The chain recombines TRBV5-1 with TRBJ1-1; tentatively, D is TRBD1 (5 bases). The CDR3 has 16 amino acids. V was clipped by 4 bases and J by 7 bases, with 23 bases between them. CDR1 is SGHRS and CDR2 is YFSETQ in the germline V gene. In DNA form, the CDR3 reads TGCGCCAGCAGCGCCTCACCGGGACGACCCTTTAGTGAAGCTTTCTTT. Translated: CASSASPGRPFSEAFF.

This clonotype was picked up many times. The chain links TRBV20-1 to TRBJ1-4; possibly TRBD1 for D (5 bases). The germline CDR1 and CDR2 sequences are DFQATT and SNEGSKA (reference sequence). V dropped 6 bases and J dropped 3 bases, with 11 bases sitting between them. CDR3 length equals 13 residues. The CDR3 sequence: CSARGGPNEKLFF. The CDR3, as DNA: TGCAGTGCCCGGGGGGGTCCTAATGAAAAACTGTTTTTT.

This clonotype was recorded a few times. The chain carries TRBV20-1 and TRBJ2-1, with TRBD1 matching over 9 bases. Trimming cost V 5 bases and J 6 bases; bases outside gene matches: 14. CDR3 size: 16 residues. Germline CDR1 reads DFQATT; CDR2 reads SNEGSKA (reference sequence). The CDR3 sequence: CSAHGPGTGTGNEQFF. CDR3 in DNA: TGCAGTGCTCACGGCCCCGGGACAGGGACTGGCAATGAGCAGTTCTTC.

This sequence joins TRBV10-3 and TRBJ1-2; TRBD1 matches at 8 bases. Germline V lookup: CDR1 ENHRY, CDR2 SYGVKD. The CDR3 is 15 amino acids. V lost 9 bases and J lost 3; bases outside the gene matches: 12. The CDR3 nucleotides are TGTGCCATTAGAACCGGGACAGGAGTTGACTATGGCTACACCTTC. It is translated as CAIRTGTGVDYGYTF.

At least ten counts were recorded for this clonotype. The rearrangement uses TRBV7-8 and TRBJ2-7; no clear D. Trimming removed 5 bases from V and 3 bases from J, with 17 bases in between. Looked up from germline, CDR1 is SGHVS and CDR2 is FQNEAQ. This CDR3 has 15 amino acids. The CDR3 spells CASSDPTPEDYEQYF. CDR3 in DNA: TGTGCCAGCAGCGATCCGACGCCAGAGGACTACGAGCAGTACTTC.

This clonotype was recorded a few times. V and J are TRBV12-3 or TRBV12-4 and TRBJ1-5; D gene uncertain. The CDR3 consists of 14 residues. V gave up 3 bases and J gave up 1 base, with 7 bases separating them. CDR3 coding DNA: TGTGCCAGCAGTTTCGGTGGGAGCAATCAGCCCCAGCATTTT. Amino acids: CASSFGGSNQPQHF.

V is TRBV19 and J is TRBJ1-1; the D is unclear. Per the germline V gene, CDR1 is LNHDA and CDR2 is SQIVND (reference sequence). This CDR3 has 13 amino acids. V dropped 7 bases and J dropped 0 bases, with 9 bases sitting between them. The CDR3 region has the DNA TGTGCCAGTACGAAGGGCATGAACACTGAAGCTTTCTTT. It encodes CASTKGMNTEAFF.

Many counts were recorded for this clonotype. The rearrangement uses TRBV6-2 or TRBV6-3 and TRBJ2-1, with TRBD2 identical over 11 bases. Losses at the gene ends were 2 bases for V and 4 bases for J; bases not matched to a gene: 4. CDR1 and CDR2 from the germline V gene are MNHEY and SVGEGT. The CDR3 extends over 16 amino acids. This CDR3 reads CASSYLAGGIYNEQFF. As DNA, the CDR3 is TGTGCCAGCAGTTACCTAGCGGGGGGTATATACAATGAGCAGTTCTTC.